This T cell receptor beta chain was documented in a study of blood T cells in healthy people across ages. Primed by a sample-barcoded 5' primer and a J-beta primer mix, a second PCR proceeded for roughly 6 to 12 cycles. Each cDNA molecule, via a template-switch adaptor with 12 random nucleotides, was tagged. TCRdb reprocessed the 5' RACE reads with MiXCR, giving one entry per CDR3 protein. The sample consists of approximately 900,000 distinct CDR3 sequences, about 28% of them appearing once. This clonotype was observed a few times. The antigen is unknown. Whole-study results and caveats: Fewer expanded clones and more diversity marked long-lived versus aged donors.

With 4 bases removed from V and 7 bases from J, the gap between germline ends came to 16 bases. The CDR3 runs 14 residues. Per germline, CDR1 LNHDA and CDR2 SQIVND (reference sequence). These same records also appear under a second study, on T cells of mothers and their children.

This receptor was taken from a woman in her forties in good health. The chain is built from TRBV19 and TRBJ1-2, with D unresolved. Sample: blood. CDR3 in amino acids: CASSTRIRNGGYTF. In nucleotides, the CDR3 is TGTGCCAGTAGTACCAGGATTCGAAATGGTGGCTACACCTTC.